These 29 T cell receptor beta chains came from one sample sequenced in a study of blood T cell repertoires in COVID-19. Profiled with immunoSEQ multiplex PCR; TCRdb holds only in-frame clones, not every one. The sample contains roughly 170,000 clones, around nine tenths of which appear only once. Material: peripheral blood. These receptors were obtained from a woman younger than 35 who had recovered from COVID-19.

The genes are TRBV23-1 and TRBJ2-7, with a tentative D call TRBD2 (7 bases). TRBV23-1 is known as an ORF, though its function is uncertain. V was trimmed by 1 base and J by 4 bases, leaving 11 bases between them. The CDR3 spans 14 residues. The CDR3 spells CASSQWGGAYEQYV. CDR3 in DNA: TGCGCCAGCAGTCAATGGGGGGGGGCGTACGAGCAGTACGTC.

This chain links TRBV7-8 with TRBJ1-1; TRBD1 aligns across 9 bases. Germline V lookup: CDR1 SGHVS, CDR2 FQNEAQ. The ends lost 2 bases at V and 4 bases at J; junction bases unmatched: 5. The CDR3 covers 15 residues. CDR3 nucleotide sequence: TGTGCCAGCAGCTTAAGGGACAGGGCCTCCACTGAAGCTTTCTTT. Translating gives CASSLRDRASTEAFF.

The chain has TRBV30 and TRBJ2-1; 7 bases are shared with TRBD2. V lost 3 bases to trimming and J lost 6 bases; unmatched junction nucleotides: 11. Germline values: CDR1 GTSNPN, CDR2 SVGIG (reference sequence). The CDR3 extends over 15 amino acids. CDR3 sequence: CAWRGRREGVNEQFF. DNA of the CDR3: TGTGCCTGGAGAGGCCGGAGGGAGGGCGTCAATGAGCAGTTCTTC.

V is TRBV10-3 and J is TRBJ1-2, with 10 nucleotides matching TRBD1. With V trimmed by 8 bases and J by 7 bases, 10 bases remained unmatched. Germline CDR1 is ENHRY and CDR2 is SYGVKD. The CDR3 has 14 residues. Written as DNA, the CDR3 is TGTGCCATCGGAGAGGGGGACAGGGGCCTTGGCTACACCTTC. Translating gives CAIGEGDRGLGYTF.

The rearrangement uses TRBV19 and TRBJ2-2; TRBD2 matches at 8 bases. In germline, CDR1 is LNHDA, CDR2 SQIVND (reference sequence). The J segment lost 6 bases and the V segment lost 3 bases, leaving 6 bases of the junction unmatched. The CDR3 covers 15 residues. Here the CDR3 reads CASSMRGAGAGELFF. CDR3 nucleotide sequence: TGTGCCAGTAGTATGCGGGGGGCCGGGGCCGGGGAGCTGTTTTTT.

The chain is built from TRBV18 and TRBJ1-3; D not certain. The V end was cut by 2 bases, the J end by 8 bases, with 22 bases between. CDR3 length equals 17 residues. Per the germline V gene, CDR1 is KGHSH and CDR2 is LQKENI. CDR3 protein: CASSPLIGGRKGDTIYF. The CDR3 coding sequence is TGTGCCAGCTCACCATTAATAGGAGGAAGGAAGGGAGACACCATATATTTT.

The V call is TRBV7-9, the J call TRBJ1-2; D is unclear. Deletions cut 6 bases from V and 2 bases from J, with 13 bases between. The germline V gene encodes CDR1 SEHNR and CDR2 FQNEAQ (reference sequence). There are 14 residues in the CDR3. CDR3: CASRGITLNYGYTF. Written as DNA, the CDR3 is TGTGCCAGCAGGGGCATTACCCTGAACTATGGCTACACCTTC.

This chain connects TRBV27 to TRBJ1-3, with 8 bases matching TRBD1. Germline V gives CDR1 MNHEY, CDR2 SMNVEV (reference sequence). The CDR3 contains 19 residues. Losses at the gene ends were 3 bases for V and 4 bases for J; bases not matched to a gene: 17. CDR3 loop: CASSLGRTGDRGRGNTIYF. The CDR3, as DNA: TGTGCCAGCAGTTTGGGGCGGACAGGTGACAGGGGAAGGGGAAACACCATATATTTT.

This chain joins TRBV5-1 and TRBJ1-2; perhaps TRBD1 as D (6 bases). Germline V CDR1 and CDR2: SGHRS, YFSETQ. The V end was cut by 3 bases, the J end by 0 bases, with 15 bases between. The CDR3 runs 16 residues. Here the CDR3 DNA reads TGCGCCAGCAGCTCGACAGGCCCACCGACTAACTATGGCTACACCTTC. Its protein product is CASSSTGPPTNYGYTF.

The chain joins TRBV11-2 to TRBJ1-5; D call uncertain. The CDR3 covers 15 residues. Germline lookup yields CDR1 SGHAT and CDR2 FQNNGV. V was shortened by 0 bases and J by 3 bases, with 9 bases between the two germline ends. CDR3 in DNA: TGTGCCAGCAGCTTAGATGGCGGGTCCAATCAGCCCCAGCATTTT. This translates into CASSLDGGSNQPQHF. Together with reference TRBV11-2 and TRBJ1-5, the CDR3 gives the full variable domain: EAGVAQSPRYKIIEKRQSVAFWCNPISGHATLYWYQQILGQGPKLLIQFQNNGVVDDSQLPKDRFSAERLKGVDSTLKIQPAKLEDSAVYLCASSLDGGSNQPQHFGDGTRLSIL.

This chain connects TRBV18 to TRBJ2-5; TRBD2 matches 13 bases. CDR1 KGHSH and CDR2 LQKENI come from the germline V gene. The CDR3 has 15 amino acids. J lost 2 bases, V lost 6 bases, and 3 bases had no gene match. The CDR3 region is CASSPGLAGQETQYF. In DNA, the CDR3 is TGTGCCAGCTCGCCGGGACTAGCGGGACAAGAGACCCAGTACTTC. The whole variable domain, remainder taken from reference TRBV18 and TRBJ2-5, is NAGVMQNPRHLVRRRGQEARLRCSPMKGHSHVYWYRQLPEEGLKFMVYLQKENIIDESGMPKERFSAEFPKEGPSILRIQQVVRGDSAAYFCASSPGLAGQETQYFGPGTRLLVL.

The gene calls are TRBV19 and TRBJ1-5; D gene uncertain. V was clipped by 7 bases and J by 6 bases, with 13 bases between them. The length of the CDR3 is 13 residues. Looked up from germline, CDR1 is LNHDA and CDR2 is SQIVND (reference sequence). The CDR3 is CASIGDRSQPQHF. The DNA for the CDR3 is TGTGCCAGTATTGGTGATAGAAGTCAGCCCCAGCATTTT.

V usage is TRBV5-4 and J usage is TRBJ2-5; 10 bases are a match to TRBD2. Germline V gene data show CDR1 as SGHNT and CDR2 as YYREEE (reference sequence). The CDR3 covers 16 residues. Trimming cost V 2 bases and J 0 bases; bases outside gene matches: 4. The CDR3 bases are TGTGCCAGCAGCTTCGATAGCGGGGGGTACCAAGAGACCCAGTACTTC. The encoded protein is CASSFDSGGYQETQYF. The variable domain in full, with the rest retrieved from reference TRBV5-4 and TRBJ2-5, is ETGVTQSPTHLIKTRGQQVTLRCSSQSGHNTVSWYQQALGQGPQFIFQYYREEENGRGNFPPRFSGLQFPNYSSELNVNALELDDSALYLCASSFDSGGYQETQYFGPGTRLLVL.

The CDR3 spells CASSPDRVSGYGYTF. The CDR3 nucleotides are TGTGCCAGCTCCCCAGATCGGGTCTCGGGCTATGGCTACACCTTC. This chain links TRBV18 with TRBJ1-2; D is unclear. Trimming removed 6 bases from V and 4 bases from J, with 18 bases in between. Germline lookup yields CDR1 KGHSH and CDR2 LQKENI. The CDR3 sequence is 15 residues long.

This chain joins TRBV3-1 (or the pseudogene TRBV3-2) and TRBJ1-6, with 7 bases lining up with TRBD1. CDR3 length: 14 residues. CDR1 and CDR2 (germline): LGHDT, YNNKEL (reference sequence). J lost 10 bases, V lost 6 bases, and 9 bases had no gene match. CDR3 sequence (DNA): TGTGCCAGCAGTCAGACAGGGACGGGCTCACCCCTCCACTTT. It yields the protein CASSQTGTGSPLHF.

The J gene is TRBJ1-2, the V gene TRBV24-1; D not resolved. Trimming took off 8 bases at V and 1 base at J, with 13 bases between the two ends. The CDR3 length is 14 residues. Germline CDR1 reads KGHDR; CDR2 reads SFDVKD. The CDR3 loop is CATKWGGYNYGYTF. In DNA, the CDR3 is TGTGCCACCAAGTGGGGAGGGTATAACTATGGCTACACCTTC.

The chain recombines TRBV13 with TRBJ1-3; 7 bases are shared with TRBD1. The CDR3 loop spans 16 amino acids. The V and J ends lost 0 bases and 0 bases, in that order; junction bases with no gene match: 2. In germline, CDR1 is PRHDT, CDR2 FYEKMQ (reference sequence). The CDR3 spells CASSLGTGISGNTIYF. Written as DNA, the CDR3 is TGTGCCAGCAGCTTAGGGACAGGGATCTCTGGAAACACCATATATTTT.

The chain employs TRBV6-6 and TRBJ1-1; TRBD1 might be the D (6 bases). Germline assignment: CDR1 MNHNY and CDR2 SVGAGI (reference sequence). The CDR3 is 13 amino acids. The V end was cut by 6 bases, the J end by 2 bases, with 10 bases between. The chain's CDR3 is CASRKGDNTEAFF. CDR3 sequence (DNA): TGTGCCAGCAGGAAGGGGGACAACACTGAAGCTTTCTTT.

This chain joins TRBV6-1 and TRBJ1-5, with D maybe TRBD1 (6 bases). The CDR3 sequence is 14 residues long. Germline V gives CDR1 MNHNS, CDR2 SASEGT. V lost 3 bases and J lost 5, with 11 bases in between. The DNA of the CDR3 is TGTGCCAGCAGTGACAGGGGCCACGATCAGCCCCAGCATTTT. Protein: CASSDRGHDQPQHF.

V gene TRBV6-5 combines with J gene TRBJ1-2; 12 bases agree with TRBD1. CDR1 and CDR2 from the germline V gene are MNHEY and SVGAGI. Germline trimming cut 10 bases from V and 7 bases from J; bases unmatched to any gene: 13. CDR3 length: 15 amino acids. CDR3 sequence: CATLGDRGRGGGYTF. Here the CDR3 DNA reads TGTGCCACCCTAGGGGACAGGGGGCGCGGTGGTGGCTACACCTTC.

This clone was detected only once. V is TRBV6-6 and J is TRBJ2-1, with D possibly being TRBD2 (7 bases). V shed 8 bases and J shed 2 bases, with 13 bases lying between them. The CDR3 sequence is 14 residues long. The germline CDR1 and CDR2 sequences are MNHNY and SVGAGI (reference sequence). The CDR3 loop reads CASLSGTTYNEQFF. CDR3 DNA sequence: TGTGCCAGCCTCAGCGGGACAACCTACAATGAGCAGTTCTTC.

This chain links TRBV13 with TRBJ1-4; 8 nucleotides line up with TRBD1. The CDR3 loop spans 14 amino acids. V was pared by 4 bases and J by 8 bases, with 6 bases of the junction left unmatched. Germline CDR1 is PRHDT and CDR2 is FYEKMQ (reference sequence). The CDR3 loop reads CASSSTGAEEKLFF. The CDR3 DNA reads TGTGCCAGCAGCTCGACAGGGGCCGAGGAAAAACTGTTTTTT.

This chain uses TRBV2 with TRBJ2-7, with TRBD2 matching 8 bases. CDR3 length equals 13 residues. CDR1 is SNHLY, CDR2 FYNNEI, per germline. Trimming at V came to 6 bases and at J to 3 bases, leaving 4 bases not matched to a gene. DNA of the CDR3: TGTGCCAGCAGGAGCGGGAGCCTCTACGAGCAGTACGTC. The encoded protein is CASRSGSLYEQYV.

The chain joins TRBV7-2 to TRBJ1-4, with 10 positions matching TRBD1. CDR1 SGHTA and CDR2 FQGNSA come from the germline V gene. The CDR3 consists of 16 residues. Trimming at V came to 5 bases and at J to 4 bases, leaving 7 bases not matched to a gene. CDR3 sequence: CASSQTTGGYNEKLFF. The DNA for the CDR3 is TGTGCCAGCAGCCAGACGACAGGGGGCTATAATGAAAAACTGTTTTTT. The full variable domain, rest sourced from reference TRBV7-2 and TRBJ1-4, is GAGVSQSPSNKVTEKGKDVELRCDPISGHTALYWYRQSLGQGLEFLIYFQGNSAPDKSGLPSDRFSAERTGGSVSTLTIQRTQQEDSAVYLCASSQTTGGYNEKLFFGSGTQLSVL.

The CDR3, as DNA: TGTGCCAGCAGCGCCAACTCTGGGGCCAACGTCCTGACTTTC. Translation gives CASSANSGANVLTF. The chain uses TRBV9 and TRBJ2-6; D is unclear. Trimming shortened V by 3 bases and J by 0 bases, and 4 bases separated the two germline ends. Germline V gene sequence: CDR1 SGDLS, CDR2 YYNGEE. The CDR3 is 14 amino acids.

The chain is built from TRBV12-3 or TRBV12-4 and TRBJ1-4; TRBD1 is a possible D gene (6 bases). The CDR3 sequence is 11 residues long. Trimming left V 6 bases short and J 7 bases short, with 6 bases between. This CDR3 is CASRQGEKLFF. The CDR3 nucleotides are TGTGCCAGCAGACAGGGTGAAAAACTGTTTTTT.

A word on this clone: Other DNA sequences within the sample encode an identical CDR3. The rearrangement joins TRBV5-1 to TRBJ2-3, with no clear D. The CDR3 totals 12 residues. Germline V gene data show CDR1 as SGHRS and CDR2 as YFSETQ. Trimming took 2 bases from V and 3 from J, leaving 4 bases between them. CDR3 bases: TGCGCCAGCAGCTTCTCTACAGATACGCAGTATTTT. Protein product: CASSFSTDTQYF.

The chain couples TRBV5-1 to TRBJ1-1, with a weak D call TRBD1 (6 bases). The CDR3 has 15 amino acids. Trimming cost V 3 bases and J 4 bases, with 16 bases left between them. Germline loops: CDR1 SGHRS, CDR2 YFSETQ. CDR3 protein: CASSYLQGGGTEAFF. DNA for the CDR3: TGCGCCAGCAGCTACCTACAGGGCGGAGGCACTGAAGCTTTCTTT.

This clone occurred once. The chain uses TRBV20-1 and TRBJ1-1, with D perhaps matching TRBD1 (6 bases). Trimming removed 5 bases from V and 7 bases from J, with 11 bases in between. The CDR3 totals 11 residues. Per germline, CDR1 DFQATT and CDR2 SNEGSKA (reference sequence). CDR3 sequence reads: CSAEQGNEAFF. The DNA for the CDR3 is TGCAGTGCTGAACAGGGAAATGAAGCTTTCTTT.